Below, 5 T cell receptor beta chains from the same sample are listed, as sequenced in a study of T cells in Graves' hyperthyroidism and ophthalmopathy. Amplified regions were TCR beta CDR3 sequences from RNA transcripts. During a first-round RT-PCR of the TCR CDR3, the HTBI primer set was used. TCRdb itself ran the multiplex PCR reads through MiXCR, one entry per CDR3 protein. The profile shows about 690,000 distinct CDR3 sequences, 17% of them singletons. The sequencing sample was made of blood. These receptors were collected from a man in his forties or fifties with Graves' hyperthyroidism.

This clonotype was seen repeatedly, ten times or more. The chain links TRBV7-2 to TRBJ2-2, with TRBD2 matching over 7 bases. This CDR3 contains 15 residues. Germline V gene lookup returns CDR1 SGHTA and CDR2 FQGNSA. The ends lost 4 bases at V and 5 bases at J; junction bases unmatched: 7. CDR3 protein: CASSSSRAGTGELFF. CDR3 sequence (DNA): TGTGCCAGCAGCTCGTCGCGAGCGGGGACCGGGGAGCTGTTTTTT.

This clonotype showed up many times. This sequence joins TRBV7-2 and TRBJ1-2; unclear D gene. The V and J ends lost 0 bases and 8 bases respectively, with 13 bases between them. This CDR3 region has 14 residues. Looked up from germline, CDR1 is SGHTA and CDR2 is FQGNSA. CDR3 nucleotides: TGTGCCAGCAGCTTAGCGGACGGGATGAGAGGCTACACCTTC. Protein: CASSLADGMRGYTF.

In its sample, this clonotype was seen many times. The chain is built from TRBV9 and TRBJ2-7, with TRBD2 identical over 8 bases. The CDR3 spans 16 residues. J was trimmed by 1 base and V by 3 bases; bases with no gene match: 9. Germline CDR1 reads SGDLS; CDR2 reads YYNGEE. CDR3 sequence (DNA): TGTGCCAGCAGCGCCGATAGCGGGACCTATTCCTACGAGCAGTACTTC. Translated, it gives CASSADSGTYSYEQYF.

This sequence joins TRBV19 and TRBJ1-5; TRBD1 aligns across 9 bases. V was clipped by 6 bases and J by 2 bases; unmatched bases: 11. The CDR3 spans 17 residues. Germline V gene data show CDR1 as LNHDA and CDR2 as SQIVND (reference sequence). The DNA of the CDR3 is TGTGCCAGTAGCCCTCCGGGGACAGGGAATGGCAATCAGCCCCAGCATTTT. It yields the protein CASSPPGTGNGNQPQHF.

This clonotype has a count of ten or more. This chain links TRBV28 with TRBJ2-6, with D hard to call. This CDR3 contains 16 residues. V shed 1 base and J shed 4 bases, with 11 bases lying between them. Germline CDR1 and CDR2: MDHEN and SYDVKM. CDR3 region: CASSLFSLRGANVLTF. CDR3 nucleotides: TGTGCCAGCAGTTTATTTTCACTTCGGGGGGCCAACGTCCTGACTTTC.